These 5 T cell receptor beta chains share one sample of origin, sequenced in a study of T cells in Graves' hyperthyroidism and ophthalmopathy. Regions amplified from RNA transcripts were the TCR beta CDR3 regions. Carried out on the TCR CDR3, a first-round RT-PCR used the HTBI primer set. TCRdb re-called the multiplex PCR reads through MiXCR, storing one row per CDR3 protein. The data hold 340,000 or so distinct CDR3 sequences, with roughly 17% observed a single time. Input material: blood. Receptors were obtained from a man aged 25-45 years with Graves' hyperthyroidism.

This clonotype has ten or more counts. The CDR3 coding sequence is TGTGCCAGCAGCCACAACAGGGATATGGCTTTCTTT. Residues: CASSHNRDMAFF. The chain joins TRBV3-1 to TRBJ1-1; possibly TRBD1 for D (6 bases). The length of the CDR3 is 12 residues. The germline V gene has CDR1 LGHDT and CDR2 YNNKEL (reference sequence). The ends were cut back, 3 bases at V and 11 bases at J, with 13 bases in the middle.

This clonotype was detected many times. The genes are TRBV5-1 and TRBJ2-3; 11 bases are shared with TRBD2. CDR3 length: 16 amino acids. CDR1 is SGHRS and CDR2 is YFSETQ in the germline V gene. V lost 4 bases to trimming and J lost 5 bases; unmatched junction nucleotides: 9. CDR3 region: CASSPLLAGAGDTQYF. The CDR3 DNA reads TGCGCCAGCAGCCCTCTACTAGCGGGAGCTGGAGATACGCAGTATTTT.

The chain couples TRBV10-3 to TRBJ2-4; D is tentatively TRBD1 or TRBD2 (5 bases each). V shed 5 bases and J shed 7 bases, with 18 bases lying between them. This CDR3 is built from 15 residues. The germline V gene has CDR1 ENHRY and CDR2 SYGVKD. CDR3 sequence reads: CAISPYGTGSNIQYF. CDR3 coding DNA: TGTGCCATCAGTCCCTACGGGACGGGGTCGAACATTCAGTACTTC.

This rearrangement joins TRBV6-1 to TRBJ2-6; D unresolved. Looked up from germline, CDR1 is MNHNS and CDR2 is SASEGT. Trimming took 5 bases from V and 0 from J, leaving 14 bases between them. The CDR3 totals 17 residues. CDR3 sequence (DNA): TGTGCCAGCAGTCCCCCGACGGCCTACTCTGGGGCCAACGTCCTGACTTTC. Translated: CASSPPTAYSGANVLTF.

This clonotype was observed at least ten times. The chain joins TRBV5-1 to TRBJ2-3; possible D gene TRBD2, 5 bases. V gave up 1 base and J gave up 5 bases, with 17 bases separating them. Germline-derived CDR1 and CDR2 are SGHRS and YFSETQ. The CDR3 is 16 residues long. CDR3: CASSLSSGPRGDTQYF. As DNA, the CDR3 is TGCGCCAGCAGCTTGTCCTCGGGTCCCCGGGGAGATACGCAGTATTTT. The full variable domain, its missing parts supplied by reference TRBV5-1 and TRBJ2-3, is KAGVTQTPRYLIKTRGQQVTLSCSPISGHRSVSWYQQTPGQGLQFLFEYFSETQRNKGNFPGRFSGRQFSNSRSEMNVSTLELGDSALYLCASSLSSGPRGDTQYFGPGTRLTVL.